The 8 T cell receptor beta chains listed next were all sequenced from one sample in a study of a mutant IDH1 vaccine in newly diagnosed glioma. TCRdb's copy holds only in-frame clones and misses some; the assay was immunoSEQ multiplex PCR. The table shows around 100,000 clones, with 85% to 90% occurring only once. As to time point: week 47, end of study. Topical imiquimod was applied with each vaccine dose, which held 300 ug of mutant IDH1 20-mer peptide. Their cognate antigens are unknown. The sequences come from PBMCs, collected from a glioma patient whose treatment included an IDH1 peptide vaccine. All receptors come from a woman aged 50 to 65 with glioma.

The chain recombines TRBV11-2 with TRBJ2-7; 10 bases match TRBD1. The CDR3 has 14 residues. J gave up 6 bases and V 6 bases, and 8 bases lay outside the gene matches. Germline-derived CDR1 and CDR2 are SGHAT and FQNNGV. CDR3 DNA: TGTGCCAGCAGGGCCGGGACAGGGGCCTCCGAGCAGTACTTC. Encoded protein: CASRAGTGASEQYF.

The J gene is TRBJ2-5, the V gene TRBV6-5, with D possibly TRBD2 on 5 matching bases. CDR3 length: 14 residues. Per germline, CDR1 MNHEY and CDR2 SVGAGI. V was pared by 2 bases and J by 3 bases, with 10 bases between. The CDR3 DNA sequence: TGTGCCAGCAGTTACGAGAGGGCCGAAGAGACCCAGTACTTC. Translating it yields CASSYERAEETQYF.

This clone was seen only a few times. The CDR3 sequence is CSVEDLRDTEAFF. For the CDR3, the DNA is TGCAGCGTTGAAGATCTCAGGGACACTGAAGCTTTCTTT. The chain has TRBV29-1 and TRBJ1-1; possible D gene TRBD1, 5 bases. Between the trimmed V and J ends, which lost 0 bases and 3 bases, there was a span of 8 bases. The germline CDR1 and CDR2 sequences are SQVTM and ANQGSEA. This CDR3 comprises 13 residues.

The CDR3 nucleotides are TGTGCCAGTAGTATTTTAGCGGGACCCTACGAGCAGTACTTC. Encoded protein: CASSILAGPYEQYF. The chain is built from TRBV19 and TRBJ2-5; 8 positions match TRBD2. Matching the DNA end better, TRBJ2-7 makes the J call doubtful. The germline V gene encodes CDR1 LNHDA and CDR2 SQIVND (reference sequence). There are 14 residues in the CDR3.

Concerning this clone itself: One end of the junction fails to match germline, which may point to a read error. This chain joins TRBV7-7 and TRBJ2-5; 13 positions agree with TRBD2. Germline V gene data show CDR1 as SSHAT and CDR2 as FNYEAQ (reference sequence). The CDR3 runs to 15 residues. The DNA for the CDR3 is TGTGCTAGCAGCTTGGGACTAGCGGGAACAGAGACCCAGTACTTC. As protein: CASSLGLAGTETQYF.

About this clone: A read error may account for a junction end that differs from germline. The rearrangement joins TRBV10-3 to TRBJ1-2, with TRBD1 identical over 7 bases. CDR1 and CDR2 from the germline V gene are ENHRY and SYGVKD. The CDR3 runs to 15 residues. The CDR3 here is CASSTDPGTARGYTF. Here the CDR3 DNA reads TGTGCCAGCAGTACCGACCCCGGGACAGCTCGTGGCTACACCTTC.

The V call is TRBV15, the J call TRBJ2-5; 9 nucleotides match TRBD1. Germline V gene data show CDR1 as LNHNV and CDR2 as YYDKDF (reference sequence). The CDR3 has 14 residues. V dropped 4 bases and J dropped 5; count of bases not matched to a gene: 5. The CDR3, as DNA: TGTGCCACCAGCATGGGACAGGGAAGGGAGACCCAGTACTTC. Its protein is CATSMGQGRETQYF.

The rearrangement uses TRBV19 and TRBJ2-1; 12 bases match TRBD2. The CDR3 is 17 residues long. The germline gives CDR1 LNHDA, CDR2 SQIVND (reference sequence). V dropped 2 bases and J dropped 0; count of bases not matched to a gene: 2. The chain's CDR3 is CASSILAGGFSYNEQFF. The DNA of the CDR3 is TGTGCCAGTAGTATACTAGCGGGAGGGTTCTCCTACAATGAGCAGTTCTTC.